Below, 20 T cell receptor beta chains from the same sample are listed, as sequenced in a study of T cells in Graves' hyperthyroidism and ophthalmopathy. RNA transcripts served as the template for amplifying TCR beta CDR3 regions. During a first-round RT-PCR of the TCR CDR3, the HTBI primer set was used. TCRdb re-called the multiplex PCR reads through MiXCR, storing one row per CDR3 protein. There are approximately 400,000 distinct CDR3 sequences in the sample; 25% occur only once, and less than 85% lies in the top ten. The sequenced sample consisted of blood. These receptors were obtained from a man in his fifties with Graves' hyperthyroidism.

The rearrangement uses TRBV4-1 and TRBJ2-7; D gene unclear. The CDR3 is 15 amino acids. V gave up 1 base and J gave up 2 bases, with 12 bases separating them. Germline V gene lookup returns CDR1 MGHRA and CDR2 YSYEKL. Written as DNA, the CDR3 is TGCGCCAGCAGCCAAGGTCGGCTGCCGGCCTACGAGCAGTACTTC. Translation: CASSQGRLPAYEQYF.

This clonotype was counted a few times. The genes are TRBV7-6 and TRBJ2-3; 10 bases align to TRBD2. The CDR3 consists of 18 residues. Per germline, CDR1 SGHVS and CDR2 FNYEAQ. V was clipped by 5 bases and J by 0 bases; unmatched bases: 11. CDR3 amino acids: CASSRRTSGLPSTDTQYF. Here the CDR3 DNA reads TGTGCCAGCAGCAGAAGGACTAGCGGATTACCTAGCACAGATACGCAGTATTTT.

This clonotype was counted at least ten times. The chain is built from TRBV7-9 and TRBJ2-7; 9 bases are a match to TRBD2. V shed 5 bases and J 3 bases; nucleotides not matched to a gene: 5. Germline CDR1 is SEHNR and CDR2 is FQNEAQ (reference sequence). The CDR3 contains 14 residues. CDR3 DNA sequence: TGTGCCAGCAGCGTCAGCGGGGGGAACTACGAGCAGTACTTC. Amino acid sequence: CASSVSGGNYEQYF.

The genes are TRBV20-1 and TRBJ1-4, with D maybe TRBD1 (5 bases). This CDR3 comprises 14 residues. In germline, CDR1 is DFQATT, CDR2 SNEGSKA (reference sequence). Trimming took off 3 bases at V and 10 bases at J, with 18 bases between the two ends. The CDR3 spells CSASQKQGRGKLFF. The CDR3 DNA reads as TGCAGTGCTAGCCAAAAGCAGGGTAGAGGAAAACTGTTTTTT.

This clonotype was counted many times. The chain employs TRBV2 and TRBJ2-7, with a weak D call TRBD1 (5 bases). The CDR3 length is 12 residues. Germline V gives CDR1 SNHLY, CDR2 FYNNEI. The V end was cut by 6 bases, the J end by 2 bases, with 8 bases between. The CDR3 protein is CASRAGTYEQYF. The CDR3, as DNA: TGTGCCAGCAGAGCAGGGACCTACGAGCAGTACTTC.

This clonotype was counted between two and nine times. The chain employs TRBV12-3 or TRBV12-4 and TRBJ1-2, with D possibly being TRBD1 (6 bases). Trimming pared 8 bases from V and 6 bases from J, leaving 16 bases between. CDR3 length equals 13 residues. Written as DNA, the CDR3 is TGTGCCAGCCTCCGGGGGGGCGCGGATGGCTACACCTTC. Translated, it gives CASLRGGADGYTF.

In its sample, this clonotype was seen many times. The rearrangement uses TRBV12-3 or TRBV12-4 and TRBJ2-3; 7 positions match TRBD2. The CDR3 consists of 13 residues. V lost 6 bases, J lost 3 bases, and 3 bases stayed unmatched. This chain's CDR3 is CASRGGPTDTQYF. CDR3 coding DNA: TGTGCCAGCAGGGGAGGGCCGACAGATACGCAGTATTTT.

The J gene is TRBJ2-1, the V gene TRBV12-3 or TRBV12-4, with TRBD2 identical over 7 bases. CDR3 length: 15 amino acids. V gave up 6 bases and J gave up 2 bases; unmatched junction bases: 7. CDR3 coding DNA: TGTGCCAGCAGCCGCTGGGGGGGGGCCTACAATGAGCAGTTCTTC. Protein: CASSRWGGAYNEQFF.

The chain recombines TRBV2 with TRBJ1-6; tentatively, D is TRBD1 (5 bases). CDR3 length equals 14 residues. The germline gives CDR1 SNHLY, CDR2 FYNNEI. Trimming took 4 bases from V and 4 from J, leaving 8 bases between them. The CDR3, as DNA: TGTGCCAGCAGTGGACAGAATTATAATTCACCCCTCCACTTT. Its protein is CASSGQNYNSPLHF.

The table lists this clonotype with a few counts. This CDR3 reads CAAQGNTEAFF. The CDR3 DNA sequence: TGTGCCGCACAGGGGAACACTGAAGCTTTCTTT. This chain links TRBV25-1 with TRBJ1-1, with TRBD1 as a possible D gene (6 bases). Trimming pared 11 bases from V and 1 base from J, leaving 8 bases between. Germline V lookup: CDR1 MGHDK, CDR2 SYGVNS. The CDR3 runs to 11 residues.

This clonotype was picked up a small number of times. The chain combines TRBV6-2 or TRBV6-3 with TRBJ1-4, with 8 bases matching TRBD1. V lost 2 bases to trimming and J lost 8 bases; unmatched junction nucleotides: 10. Germline CDR1 is MNHEY and CDR2 is SVGEGT. The CDR3 runs 16 residues. The CDR3 sequence is CASSYTPGTGYEKLFF. CDR3 DNA: TGTGCCAGCAGTTACACACCCGGGACAGGATACGAAAAACTGTTTTTT.

In this sample, this clonotype turned up many times. The rearrangement joins TRBV2 to TRBJ2-5, with no clear D. There are 13 residues in the CDR3. Germline CDR1 SNHLY, CDR2 FYNNEI. The V end was cut by 9 bases, the J end by 0 bases, with 11 bases between. The CDR3 bases are TGTGCCAGTGTCCTAGGGTACCAAGAGACCCAGTACTTC. It is translated as CASVLGYQETQYF.

At least ten counts were recorded for this clonotype. The CDR3 coding sequence is TGTGCCAGCAGCTTATCTGTGACTAGGGTTGTCGAGCAGTACTTC. Amino acids: CASSLSVTRVVEQYF. The rearrangement uses TRBV7-9 and TRBJ2-7; D possibly corresponds to TRBD2 (6 bases). There are 15 residues in the CDR3. V lost 2 bases and J 6 bases, leaving 17 bases between the germline ends. Germline V CDR1 and CDR2: SEHNR, FQNEAQ (reference sequence).

The V and J genes are TRBV7-3 and TRBJ2-1; no firm D call. From germline, CDR1 is SGHTA and CDR2 FQGTGA. This CDR3 spans 15 amino acids. V gave up 1 base and J gave up 10 bases, with 17 bases separating them. Written as DNA, the CDR3 is TGTGCCAGCAGCTTAATGGTCGGGCTATCGGTCGAGCAGTTCTTC. It encodes CASSLMVGLSVEQFF. Full variable domain (rest looked up from reference TRBV7-3 and TRBJ2-1): GAGVSQTPSNKVTEKGKYVELRCDPISGHTALYWYRQSLGQGPEFLIYFQGTGAADDSGLPNDRFFAVRPEGSVSTLKIQRTERGDSAVYLCASSLMVGLSVEQFFGPGTRLTVL.

This clonotype was observed many times. The chain uses TRBV3-1 and TRBJ1-5, with a tentative D call TRBD1 (5 bases). CDR1 and CDR2 (germline): LGHDT, YNNKEL (reference sequence). This CDR3 contains 15 residues. V lost 0 bases and J lost 6, with 12 bases in between. In nucleotides, the CDR3 is TGTGCCAGCAGCCAAGATTTTATGGGGGGTCAGCCCCAGCATTTT. Its translation: CASSQDFMGGQPQHF.

This clonotype was detected many times. The V call is TRBV12-3 or TRBV12-4, the J call TRBJ2-3; TRBD1 agrees at 8 bases. With V trimmed by 6 bases and J by 2 bases, 10 bases remained unmatched. CDR3 length: 16 amino acids. The CDR3 region is CASRETQGEVTDTQYF. The CDR3, as DNA: TGTGCCAGCAGAGAGACACAGGGGGAAGTCACAGATACGCAGTATTTT.

This clonotype was recorded a few times. V gene TRBV20-1 combines with J gene TRBJ1-1; 7 nucleotides match TRBD1. The CDR3 is 13 residues long. V lost 2 bases, J lost 3 bases, and 3 bases stayed unmatched. Germline CDR1 is DFQATT and CDR2 is SNEGSKA (reference sequence). The chain's CDR3 is CSARPTGYTEAFF. CDR3 nucleotide sequence: TGCAGTGCTAGACCGACAGGGTACACTGAAGCTTTCTTT.

This clonotype turned up a few times. The gene calls are TRBV19 and TRBJ2-2, with D tentatively TRBD1 or TRBD2 (7 bases each). The ends were cut back, 0 bases at V and 4 bases at J, with 18 bases in the middle. The CDR3 is 18 amino acids. CDR1 and CDR2 (germline): LNHDA, SQIVND (reference sequence). CDR3: CASSIDERAGGVTGELFF. DNA for the CDR3: TGTGCCAGTAGTATAGATGAGCGAGCAGGGGGGGTCACCGGGGAGCTGTTTTTT.

This clonotype was observed at least ten times. V gene TRBV3-1 combines with J gene TRBJ2-1; 11 bases align to TRBD2. The CDR3 is 16 amino acids. J gave up 3 bases and V 1 base, and 2 bases lay outside the gene matches. CDR1 and CDR2 from the germline V gene are LGHDT and YNNKEL (reference sequence). The chain's CDR3 is CASSQVLAGVYNEQFF. CDR3 nucleotides: TGTGCCAGCAGCCAAGTACTAGCGGGAGTCTACAATGAGCAGTTCTTC.

The sample holds one count of this clonotype. The chain joins TRBV12-5 to TRBJ2-5, with no clear D. Germline V gene sequence: CDR1 LGHNT, CDR2 FRNRAP. This CDR3 contains 15 residues. V lost 5 bases and J 1 base, leaving 14 bases between the germline ends. The CDR3 loop reads CASGPGGQAQETQYF. CDR3 sequence (DNA): TGTGCTAGTGGTCCCGGTGGGCAGGCCCAAGAGACCCAGTACTTC.